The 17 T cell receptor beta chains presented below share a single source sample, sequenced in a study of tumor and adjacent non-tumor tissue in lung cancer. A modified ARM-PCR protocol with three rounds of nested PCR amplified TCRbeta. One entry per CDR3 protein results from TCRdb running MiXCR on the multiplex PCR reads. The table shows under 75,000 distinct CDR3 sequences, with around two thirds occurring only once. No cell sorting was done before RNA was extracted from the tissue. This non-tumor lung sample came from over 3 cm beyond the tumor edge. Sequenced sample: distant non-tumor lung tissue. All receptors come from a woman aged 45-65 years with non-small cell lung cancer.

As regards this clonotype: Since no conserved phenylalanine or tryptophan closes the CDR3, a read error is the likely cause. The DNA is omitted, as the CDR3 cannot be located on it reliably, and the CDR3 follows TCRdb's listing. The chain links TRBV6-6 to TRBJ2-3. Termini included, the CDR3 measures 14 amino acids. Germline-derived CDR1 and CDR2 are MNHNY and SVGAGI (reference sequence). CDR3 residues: CASSFQSFTDTRYI.

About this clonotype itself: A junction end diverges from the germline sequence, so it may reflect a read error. For the CDR3, the DNA is TGCAGTGTTGAAGAGACAACTAACAACGACCAGTACTTC. Translated: CSVEETTNNDQYF. V and J are TRBV29-1 and TRBJ2-7; D gene uncertain. The CDR3 has 13 amino acids. Germline CDR1 reads SQVTM; CDR2 reads ANQGSEA.

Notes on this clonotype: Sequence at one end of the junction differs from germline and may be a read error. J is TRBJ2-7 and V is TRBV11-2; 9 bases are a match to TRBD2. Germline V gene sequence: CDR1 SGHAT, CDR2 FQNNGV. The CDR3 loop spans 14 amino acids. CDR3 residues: CANSFSGSVKEQYF. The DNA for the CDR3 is TGTGCCAACAGCTTTAGCGGGAGCGTGAAAGAGCAGTACTTC.

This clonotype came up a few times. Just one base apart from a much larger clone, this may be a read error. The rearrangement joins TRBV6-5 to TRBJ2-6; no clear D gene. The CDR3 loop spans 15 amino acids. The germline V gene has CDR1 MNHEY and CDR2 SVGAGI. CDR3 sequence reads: CASSYQASGTNVLTF. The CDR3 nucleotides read TGTGCCAGCAGTTACCAGGCCTCTGGGACCAACGTCCTGACTTTC.

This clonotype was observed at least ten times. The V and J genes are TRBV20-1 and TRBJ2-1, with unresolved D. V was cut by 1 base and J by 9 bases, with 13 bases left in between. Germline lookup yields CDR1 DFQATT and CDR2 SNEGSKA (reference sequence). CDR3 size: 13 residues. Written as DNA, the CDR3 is TGCAGTGCTAGAGGAGGAGTACTGGCTGAGCAGTTCTTC. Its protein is CSARGGVLAEQFF.

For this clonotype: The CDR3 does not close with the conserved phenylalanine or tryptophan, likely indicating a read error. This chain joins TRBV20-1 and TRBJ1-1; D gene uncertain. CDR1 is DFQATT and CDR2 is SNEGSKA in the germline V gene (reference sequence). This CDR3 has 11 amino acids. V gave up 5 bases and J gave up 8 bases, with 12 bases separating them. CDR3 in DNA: TGCAGTGCTGGCGTTGCGGGCGAAGCTTTCTCT. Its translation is CSAGVAGEAFS.

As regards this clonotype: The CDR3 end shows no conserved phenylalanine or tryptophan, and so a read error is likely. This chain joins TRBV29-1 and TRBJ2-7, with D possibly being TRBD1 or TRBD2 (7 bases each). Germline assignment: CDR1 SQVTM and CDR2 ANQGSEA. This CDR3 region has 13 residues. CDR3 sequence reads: CSVRRGGPYEQYL. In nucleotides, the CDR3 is TGTAGCGTCCGCAGGGGGGGTCCCTACGAGCAGTACCTC.

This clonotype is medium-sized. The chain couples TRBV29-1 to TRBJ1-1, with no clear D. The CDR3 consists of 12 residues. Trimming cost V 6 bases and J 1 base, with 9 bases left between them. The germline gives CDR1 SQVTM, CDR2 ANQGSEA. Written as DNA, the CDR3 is TGCAGCGTAAAGAGGGAGAACACTGAAGCTTTCTTT. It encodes CSVKRENTEAFF.

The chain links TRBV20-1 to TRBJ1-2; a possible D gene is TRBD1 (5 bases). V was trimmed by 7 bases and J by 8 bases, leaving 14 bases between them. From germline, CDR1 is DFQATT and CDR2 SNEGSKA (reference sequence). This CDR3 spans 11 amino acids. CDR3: CSGFGAQGYTF. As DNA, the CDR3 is TGCAGTGGGTTCGGGGCACAAGGCTACACCTTC.

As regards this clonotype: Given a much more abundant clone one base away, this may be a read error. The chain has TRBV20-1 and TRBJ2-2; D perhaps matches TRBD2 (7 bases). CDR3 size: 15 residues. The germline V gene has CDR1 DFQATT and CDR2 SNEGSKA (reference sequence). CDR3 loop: CSATSGEGDTGEMFF. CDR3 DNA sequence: TGCAGTGCTACTTCGGGGGAGGGGGACACCGGGGAGATGTTTTTT.

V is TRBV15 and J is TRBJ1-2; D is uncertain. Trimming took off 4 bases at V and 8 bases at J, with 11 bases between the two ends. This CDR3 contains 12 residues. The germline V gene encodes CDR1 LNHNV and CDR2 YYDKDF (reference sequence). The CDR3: CATSKNREGYTF. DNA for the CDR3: TGTGCCACCAGCAAGAATCGGGAGGGCTACACCTTC. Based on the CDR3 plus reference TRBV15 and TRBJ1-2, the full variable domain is DAMVIQNPRYQVTQFGKPVTLSCSQTLNHNVMYWYQQKSSQAPKLLFHYYDKDFNNEADTPDNFQSRRPNTSFCFLDIRSPGLGDTAMYLCATSKNREGYTFGSGTRLTVV.

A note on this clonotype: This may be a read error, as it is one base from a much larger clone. The CDR3 loop is CSAIDSSNNSPLHF. The CDR3 DNA is TGCAGTGCTATAGACAGCTCCAATAATTCACCCCTCCACTTT. The chain is built from TRBV20-1 and TRBJ1-6, with D possibly TRBD1 on 5 matching bases. This CDR3 has 14 amino acids. Germline V lookup: CDR1 DFQATT, CDR2 SNEGSKA (reference sequence).

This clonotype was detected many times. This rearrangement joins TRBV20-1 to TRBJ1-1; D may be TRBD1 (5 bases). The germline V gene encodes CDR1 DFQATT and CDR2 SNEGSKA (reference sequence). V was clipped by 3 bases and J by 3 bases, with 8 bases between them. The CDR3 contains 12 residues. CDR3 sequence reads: CSASWGDTEAFF. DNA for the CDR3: TGCAGTGCTAGCTGGGGGGACACTGAAGCTTTCTTT.

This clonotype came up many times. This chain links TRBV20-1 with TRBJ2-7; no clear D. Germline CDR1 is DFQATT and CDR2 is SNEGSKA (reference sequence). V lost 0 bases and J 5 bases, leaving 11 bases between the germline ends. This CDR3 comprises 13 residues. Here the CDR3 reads CSARDTVADEQYF. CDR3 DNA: TGCAGTGCTAGAGATACAGTGGCGGACGAGCAGTACTTC.

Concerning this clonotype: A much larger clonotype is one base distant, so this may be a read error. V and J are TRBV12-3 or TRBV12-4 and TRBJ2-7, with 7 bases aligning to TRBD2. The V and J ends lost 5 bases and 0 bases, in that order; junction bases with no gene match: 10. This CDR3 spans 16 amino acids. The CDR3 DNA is TGTGCCAGCAGTCTCCAACTAGCGACTGTCTCCTACGAGCAGTACTTC. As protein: CASSLQLATVSYEQYF.

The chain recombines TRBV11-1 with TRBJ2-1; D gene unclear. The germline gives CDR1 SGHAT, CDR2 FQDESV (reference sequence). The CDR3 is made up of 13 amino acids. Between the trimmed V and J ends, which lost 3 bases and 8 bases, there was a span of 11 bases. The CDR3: CASSLTSLDEQFF. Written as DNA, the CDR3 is TGTGCCAGCAGCTTGACTTCGCTGGATGAGCAGTTCTTC.

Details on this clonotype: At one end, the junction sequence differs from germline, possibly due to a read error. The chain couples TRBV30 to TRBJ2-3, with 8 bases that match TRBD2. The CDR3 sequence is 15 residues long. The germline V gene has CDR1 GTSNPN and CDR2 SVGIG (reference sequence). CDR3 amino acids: CTWSVSGGTANTQYF. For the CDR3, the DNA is TGTACCTGGAGTGTATCGGGAGGGACGGCAAATACGCAGTATTTT.